This TCR beta chain came from a study of T cells in localized non-small cell lung cancer. Trimming removed 4 bases from V and 2 bases from J, with 11 bases in between. CDR3 size: 14 residues. Germline V gives CDR1 MNHEY, CDR2 SMNVEV (reference sequence). About this clone itself: No antigen is known for it.

Produced via immunoSEQ multiplex PCR; TCRdb's table is partial and in-frame only. This sample has 3,000 to 3,500 clones, with around 26% found just once. Study observations and caveats: Measurement of T cell clonality placed uninvolved adjacent lung highest, above the level in tumor. Because researchers sequenced only one region of the tumor, heterogeneity is still possible.

The sequence came from a man aged 40 to 69 with stage I lung adenocarcinoma. V and J are TRBV27 and TRBJ1-2; D call uncertain. The starting material was lung tumor tissue, obtained before any cancer treatment. The CDR3 DNA reads TGTGCCAGCAGTTGGAAGGGATTGAACTATGGCTACACCTTC. Translating gives CASSWKGLNYGYTF.